This TCR beta chain was recorded in a study of shared clonotypes between healthy human individuals. Broader study findings: In general, naive subsets displayed greater estimated richness than memory subsets did. Sharing of clonotypes among donors was expected to vary with sequencing depth. Incomplete sequencing of sorted subsets was indicated by rarefaction despite large depth.

Each replicate PCR on the sorted subsets used roughly 210 ng DNA (approximately 27,000 T cell genomes). The table came from immunoSEQ multiplex PCR; TCRdb's copy has only in-frame clones and leaves some out. The sample has roughly 2.1 million clones; 85% to 95% are singletons. Germline V lookup: CDR1 SGHVS, CDR2 FNYEAQ. The CDR3 is made up of 18 amino acids. The ends lost 0 bases at V and 4 bases at J; junction bases unmatched: 9. Terminally differentiated effector memory CD45RA+ cells were excluded from the naive CD8 cells, which were CD45RO-negative and positively selected for CCR7. As regards this clone: Its antigen is undetermined.

The TCR sequence derives from a man aged 18 to 30 in good health. Some clones in this sample may be carry-over from other donors' samples. The chain employs TRBV7-6 and TRBJ2-1; 10 nucleotides match TRBD2. Source material: naive CD8+ T cells from PBMCs. CDR3 region: CASSLAATSGRVYNEQFF. The CDR3 region has the DNA TGTGCCAGCAGCTTAGCGGCAACAAGCGGGAGGGTTTACAATGAGCAGTTCTTC.